The 9 T cell receptor beta chains below were found in one sample sequenced in a study of shared T cell receptors in the human thymus. Generated by immunoSEQ multiplex PCR, the TCRdb table keeps only in-frame clones and is missing some. The sample contains over 650,000 clones, about 90% of which appear only once. This sample also appeared in a second study, on human thymus T cells.

The sequenced sample consisted of thymocytes. The receptors stem from a boy under two years old with a congenital heart defect.

The chain joins TRBV27 to TRBJ1-2, with a weak D call TRBD1 (6 bases). Trimming shortened V by 6 bases and J by 5 bases, and 16 bases separated the two germline ends. Germline loops: CDR1 MNHEY, CDR2 SMNVEV (reference sequence). CDR3 size: 14 residues. CDR3 residues: CASSERGARYGYTF. CDR3 bases: TGTGCCAGCAGCGAACGGGGGGCTCGATATGGCTACACCTTC.

The V gene is TRBV2, the J gene TRBJ2-3; TRBD1 matches 9 bases. There are 17 residues in the CDR3. The germline gives CDR1 SNHLY, CDR2 FYNNEI. Trimming removed 7 bases from V and 3 bases from J; junction bases left unmatched: 14. CDR3 nucleotides: TGTGCCAGCACCCGGACAGGGGACGCAAGGGTTACAGATACGCAGTATTTT. It is translated as CASTRTGDARVTDTQYF.

The chain recombines TRBV4-2 with TRBJ2-7, with 10 positions matching TRBD2. The CDR3 covers 18 residues. Per the germline V gene, CDR1 is LGHNA and CDR2 is YNFKEQ. Trimming at V came to 8 bases and at J to 7 bases, leaving 23 bases not matched to a gene. DNA of the CDR3: TGTGCCAGCGCCGTACGGACTAGCGGAACCCCCCGGGGGTGGGAGCAGTACTTC. Translation: CASAVRTSGTPRGWEQYF.

The chain recombines TRBV15 with TRBJ2-7; 8 bases match TRBD2. The CDR3 is 12 amino acids. Germline-derived CDR1 and CDR2 are LNHNV and YYDKDF (reference sequence). V trimming: 6 bases; J trimming: 6 bases; junction bases outside the gene matches: 4. CDR3 residues: CATRGAGVEQYF. DNA for the CDR3: TGTGCCACCAGAGGAGCGGGAGTCGAGCAGTACTTC.

About this clone itself: One junction end disagrees with the germline gene, perhaps due to a read error. The chain uses TRBV5-4 and TRBJ1-6, with 10 bases aligning to TRBD1. Germline CDR1 SGHNT, CDR2 YYREEE (reference sequence). This CDR3 comprises 16 residues. This CDR3 reads CAGSYSTGTGDSPLHF. For the CDR3, the DNA is TGTGCCGGCAGCTATAGTACCGGGACAGGGGATTCACCCCTCCACTTT.

The V and J genes are TRBV19 and TRBJ1-2, with D maybe TRBD1 (5 bases). Germline-derived CDR1 and CDR2 are LNHDA and SQIVND (reference sequence). CDR3 length: 14 residues. V shed 5 bases and J shed 3 bases, with 13 bases lying between them. CDR3 region: CASSSRVGDYGYTF. In nucleotides, the CDR3 is TGTGCCAGTAGTTCCAGGGTAGGCGACTATGGCTACACCTTC. Full variable domain (outside the CDR3, taken from reference TRBV19 and TRBJ1-2): DGGITQSPKYLFRKEGQNVTLSCEQNLNHDAMYWYRQDPGQGLRLIYYSQIVNDFQKGDIAEGYSVSREKKESFPLTVTSAQKNPTAFYLCASSSRVGDYGYTFGSGTRLTVV.

The chain joins TRBV4-1 to TRBJ1-5; TRBD1 agrees at 10 bases. Germline CDR1 MGHRA, CDR2 YSYEKL. The CDR3 sequence is 16 residues long. J lost 1 base, V lost 3 bases, and 3 bases had no gene match. The CDR3 here is CASSHGTGDSNQPQHF. The CDR3 DNA follows: TGCGCCAGCAGCCATGGGACAGGGGACAGCAATCAGCCCCAGCATTTT.

V is TRBV7-8 and J is TRBJ1-2; 10 bases align to TRBD1. The CDR3 has 16 amino acids. Germline lookup yields CDR1 SGHVS and CDR2 FQNEAQ. V dropped 1 base and J dropped 3; count of bases not matched to a gene: 5. CDR3 loop: CASSLGWDRGDYGYTF. CDR3 nucleotide sequence: TGTGCCAGCAGCTTAGGGTGGGACAGGGGTGACTATGGCTACACCTTC.

The CDR3 here is CASSPMTSGGPYEQYF. In DNA, the CDR3 is TGCGCCAGCAGCCCTATGACTAGCGGGGGGCCCTACGAGCAGTACTTC. V usage is TRBV4-1 and J usage is TRBJ2-7; 13 bases are shared with TRBD2. V gave up 4 bases and J gave up 2 bases; unmatched junction bases: 5. The germline gives CDR1 MGHRA, CDR2 YSYEKL. CDR3 length equals 16 residues.